This T cell receptor beta chain was identified in a study of blood T cell repertoires in COVID-19. Study-level information: Samples representing acute and convalescent COVID-19 were sourced from the United States, Italy and Spain. The cDNA or gDNA used as material had been derived from T cells, B-cell-depleted T cells, or PBMCs.

The germline gives CDR1 MNHNS, CDR2 SASEGT. The CDR3 sequence is 13 residues long. Enrollment of patients from Seattle took place during active infection, with longitudinal follow-up. The repertoire was sequenced with immunoSEQ multiplex PCR; TCRdb's copy has only in-frame clones and lacks some. Here the sample spans just under 60,000 clones, about 80% being singletons. The chain links TRBV6-1 to TRBJ2-7, with 8 bases lining up with TRBD2. Sequencing input: peripheral blood. The sequence derives from a man older than 75 with COVID-19, enrolled during active disease. Written as DNA, the CDR3 is TGTGCCAGCAGTGAAGCTTTCGGGACTAGTTTTTCTGTC. Protein: CASSEAFGTSFSV.